These T cell receptor beta chains were read from a single sample in a study of blood T cell repertoires in COVID-19. TCRdb's copy holds only in-frame clones and misses some; the assay was immunoSEQ multiplex PCR. The data contain about 190,000 clones, about 88% of them seen just once; the ten biggest clones take up 1.1%. What was sequenced was peripheral blood. The source is a man aged 25 to 40 with acute or convalescent COVID-19. The CDR3 runs from the conserved cysteine through the conserved F or W. D genes are given only for firm matches. A clone size is listed for some rows: how often the clone was seen (once, few, many), or a class if it is expanded.

D gene	J gene	V gene	clone size	CDR3 protein	CDR3 DNA
.	TRBJ2-3	TRBV7-3	.	CASSLASSTDTQYF	TGTGCCAGCAGCCTAGCCTCAAGCACAGATACGCAGTATTTT
.	TRBJ1-3	TRBV2	.	CASFNRQSLSGNTIYF	TGTGCCAGCTTCAACAGACAGTCCCTCTCTGGAAACACCATATATTTT
TRBD1	TRBJ1-5	TRBV7-8	.	CASRAGTGGIPQHF	TGTGCCAGCAGAGCCGGGACAGGGGGGATTCCCCAGCATTTT
TRBD1	TRBJ2-1	TRBV27	.	CASSQDRGTYNEQFF	TGTGCCAGCAGTCAAGACAGGGGGACCTACAATGAGCAGTTCTTC
.	TRBJ1-2	TRBV19	.	CASSISGASYGYTF	TGTGCCAGTAGTATTTCTGGAGCGAGCTATGGCTACACCTTC
.	TRBJ2-1	TRBV2	.	CASSDVGGSYNEQFF	TGTGCCAGCAGTGATGTGGGAGGCTCCTACAATGAGCAGTTCTTC
.	TRBJ1-1	TRBV24-1	.	CATSDSNTEAFF	TGTGCCACCAGTGACTCCAACACTGAAGCTTTCTTT
.	TRBJ2-6	TRBV19	.	CASSVQDSGANVLTF	TGTGCCAGTAGTGTTCAGGACTCTGGGGCCAACGTCCTGACTTTC
.	TRBJ2-7	TRBV7-8	.	CASSSATRGYSYEQYF	TGTGCCAGCAGCTCCGCGACTAGAGGTTACTCCTACGAGCAGTACTTC
.	TRBJ2-7	TRBV23-1	.	CASSHQLRGSYEQYF	TGCGCCAGCAGTCATCAATTAAGGGGTTCCTACGAGCAGTACTTC
.	TRBJ1-5	TRBV6-6	.	CASSPQGSYQPQHF	TGTGCCAGCAGCCCTCAGGGGTCGTATCAGCCCCAGCATTTT
TRBD2	TRBJ2-7	TRBV5-4	.	CASSPGGSGSPYEQYF	TGTGCCAGCAGCCCCGGGGGTAGCGGGAGCCCCTACGAGCAGTACTTC
TRBD2	TRBJ2-1	TRBV2	.	CASKRGGSYNEQFF	TGTGCCAGCAAGCGGGGGGGGTCCTACAATGAGCAGTTCTTC
.	TRBJ2-1	TRBV19	.	CASSIARVRNEQFF	TGTGCCAGTAGTATCGCCAGGGTGAGGAATGAGCAGTTCTTC
.	TRBJ1-6	TRBV5-4	.	CASSHGGASYNSPLHF	TGTGCCAGCAGCCACGGGGGGGCCTCCTATAATTCACCCCTCCACTTT
.	TRBJ1-1	TRBV19	.	CASSIHRYEAFF	TGTGCCAGTAGTATCCACAGGTACGAAGCTTTCTTT
TRBD1	TRBJ2-7	TRBV19	once	CASRGTGSYEQYF	TGTGCCAGTAGGGGGACAGGCTCCTACGAGCAGTACTTC
TRBD1	TRBJ1-2	TRBV2	few	CASSAPGQGFYGYTF	TGTGCCAGCAGTGCCCCGGGACAGGGGTTCTATGGCTACACCTTC
TRBD2	TRBJ2-1	TRBV7-9	.	CASSLVWTSGSSYNEQFF	TGTGCCAGCAGCTTAGTCTGGACTAGCGGGAGCTCCTACAATGAGCAGTTCTTC
TRBD1	TRBJ2-3	TRBV28	.	CASSLRGQWKDTQYF	TGTGCCAGCAGTTTGAGGGGACAGTGGAAAGATACGCAGTATTTT
TRBD1	TRBJ2-4	TRBV18	.	CASSEGQALAKNIQYF	TGTGCCAGCTCAGAAGGACAGGCGCTAGCCAAAAACATTCAGTACTTC
TRBD1	TRBJ2-2	TRBV5-4	.	CASSPGGRTGELFF	TGTGCCAGCAGCCCAGGGGGTCGGACCGGGGAGCTGTTTTTT
TRBD1	TRBJ1-6	TRBV3-1/TRBV3-2	.	CASSPDDKGQGRSPLHF	TGTGCCAGCAGCCCGGACGATAAGGGACAGGGACGTTCACCCCTCCACTTT
TRBD1	TRBJ2-2	TRBV5-4	.	CASTRVWDSVITGELFF	TGTGCCAGCACTAGGGTTTGGGACAGTGTTATCACCGGGGAGCTGTTTTTT
.	TRBJ1-5	TRBV28	.	CASHRGGGPAQHF	TGTGCCAGCCACCGTGGGGGGGGCCCAGCCCAGCATTTT
.	TRBJ2-5	TRBV20-1	.	CSARGQETQYF	TGCAGTGCCAGGGGCCAAGAGACCCAGTACTTC
.	TRBJ2-1	TRBV5-1	.	CASSVGSNNEQFF	TGCGCCAGCAGCGTCGGGTCTAACAATGAGCAGTTCTTC
TRBD1	TRBJ1-2	TRBV5-1	.	CASSGTGAGGYTF	TGCGCCAGCAGCGGGACAGGGGCGGGCGGCTACACCTTC
.	TRBJ1-4	TRBV2	once	CASSQNEKLFF	TGTGCCAGCAGTCAAAATGAAAAACTGTTTTTT
TRBD1	TRBJ2-7	TRBV6-5	.	CAMRGGQGSYEQYF	TGTGCCATGAGAGGGGGACAGGGATCCTACGAGCAGTACTTC
.	TRBJ2-2	TRBV6-5	.	CASSYSWQGWTGELFF	TGTGCCAGCAGTTACTCCTGGCAGGGTTGGACCGGGGAGCTGTTTTTT
.	TRBJ1-2	TRBV5-1	.	CASSLTGLNYGYTF	TGCGCCAGCAGCCTCACAGGGCTTAACTATGGCTACACCTTC
TRBD1	TRBJ1-6	TRBV7-8	.	CASSELDRGNSPLHF	TGTGCCAGCAGCGAACTAGACAGGGGTAATTCACCCCTCCACTTT
TRBD2	TRBJ2-1	TRBV27	.	CASSLSGGGGGFNEQFF	TGTGCCAGCAGTTTGTCGGGTGGTGGGGGAGGGTTCAATGAGCAGTTCTTC
.	TRBJ1-1	TRBV12-3/TRBV12-4	.	CASSDGGNTEAFF	TGTGCCAGCAGTGACGGGGGAAACACTGAAGCTTTCTTT
.	TRBJ1-2	TRBV9	.	CASSQAPVTNYGYTF	TGTGCCAGCAGCCAGGCACCTGTAACTAACTATGGCTACACCTTC
TRBD1	TRBJ2-7	TRBV6-5	.	CASSTDRGLYEQYF	TGTGCCAGCAGTACCGACAGGGGGCTTTACGAGCAGTACTTC
.	TRBJ1-1	TRBV30	.	CAWSVSVNTEAFF	TGTGCCTGGAGCGTTTCCGTGAACACTGAAGCTTTCTTT
TRBD1	TRBJ2-7	TRBV6-1	.	CASSEQGVYEQYF	TGTGCCAGCAGTGAACAGGGGGTCTACGAGCAGTACTTC
TRBD1	TRBJ1-5	TRBV10-3	few	CAISATGSRNQPQHF	TGTGCCATCAGTGCGACAGGGTCTCGCAATCAGCCCCAGCATTTT
.	TRBJ2-1	TRBV20-1	.	CSASDLYNEQFF	TGCAGTGCTAGTGACCTTTACAATGAGCAGTTCTTC
.	TRBJ2-7	TRBV7-8	.	CASRRERGARGEQYF	TGTGCCAGCAGACGTGAACGGGGGGCGAGGGGAGAGCAGTACTTC
TRBD1	TRBJ1-5	TRBV28	.	CASSYNRGRDPFNQPQHF	TGTGCCAGCAGTTACAACAGGGGGCGCGACCCTTTCAATCAGCCCCAGCATTTT
TRBD2	TRBJ2-5	TRBV11-2	.	CASSLAGGLETQYF	TGTGCCAGCAGCTTAGCGGGGGGGCTGGAGACCCAGTACTTC
.	TRBJ1-6	TRBV4-2	once	CASSHVTDSALWAPLHF	TGTGCCAGCAGCCACGTTACCGACAGTGCCCTATGGGCACCCCTCCACTTT
TRBD2	TRBJ2-7	TRBV9	.	CASSPGLAGGQGEQYF	TGTGCCAGCAGCCCCGGACTAGCGGGAGGGCAGGGGGAGCAGTACTTC
.	TRBJ2-7	TRBV28	.	CASSFLLSGTYEQYF	TGTGCCAGCAGTTTCCTGCTGAGCGGAACCTACGAGCAGTACTTC
TRBD1	TRBJ1-6	TRBV9	.	CASSVGQSSSPLHF	TGTGCCAGCAGCGTGGGACAGTCTAGTTCACCCCTCCACTTT
.	TRBJ1-2	TRBV27	.	CASSFGLANYGYTF	TGTGCCAGCAGTTTCGGTCTAGCTAACTATGGCTACACCTTC
TRBD2	TRBJ2-6	TRBV20-1	.	CSASAGAPSGANVLTF	TGCAGTGCTAGTGCGGGAGCCCCTTCTGGGGCCAACGTCCTGACTTTC